This record covers a single TCR beta chain. The data stem from a study of blood T cell repertoires in COVID-19. Study summary: Collection of acute and convalescent COVID-19 samples took place in the United States, Italy and Spain. PBMCs, B-cell-depleted T cells, or T cells were the source of the cDNA or gDNA that made up the material.

Grouping used clinical history reported by participants in a survey and questionnaire. Original methodology: Nucleated cell number was recorded as an estimate derived from reference gene primer amplification. Assay used: immunoSEQ multiplex PCR; TCRdb lists only in-frame clones, some missing. V, J and clone size are taken as reported in that table, and D and trimming were inferred from the DNA itself. This repertoire shows a few hundred thousand clones, 80% to 90% found once; its top ten account for approximately 3.5%. Germline V CDR1 and CDR2: MRHNA, SNTAGT. The CDR3 covers 16 residues. Germline trimming cut 1 base from V and 4 bases from J; bases unmatched to any gene: 6.

The V call is TRBV6-4, the J call TRBJ2-1, with 8 bases that match TRBD1. Sequenced: PBMCs or T cells enriched from blood (not recorded which). The source is a woman between 18 and 29 years old in a cohort exposed to, infected with or recovered from COVID-19 (not recorded which). CDR3 sequence reads: CASSDYGGQAYNEQFF. The CDR3 DNA reads as TGTGCCAGCAGTGACTACGGGGGACAGGCATACAATGAGCAGTTCTTC.